The present TCR beta chain was sequenced within a study of post-analysis software for immune sequencing data. Study-level points and caveats: Relative to controls, patients had five TRBV segments at higher frequency, with TRBV5-6, TRBV5-1 and TRBV20-1 among these.

Carried by the TCR beta cDNA libraries were unique molecular identifiers. About 500,000 cDNA molecules were obtained per 1 to 10 million input T cells. TCRdb fed the PCR reads into MiXCR, producing one record per CDR3 protein. The sample lists hundreds of thousands of distinct CDR3 sequences, approximately 59% occurring once. A word on this clonotype: Its antigen is not identified.

CDR3 length: 17 amino acids. The V and J ends lost 2 bases and 0 bases, in that order; junction bases with no gene match: 5. Looked up from germline, CDR1 is MNHNY and CDR2 is SVGAGI (reference sequence). The chain couples TRBV6-6 to TRBJ2-1; 9 bases line up with TRBD2. The receptor comes from a girl aged 2 to 10 with multiple sclerosis. The specimen sequenced was blood. The CDR3: CASSYRSGGSSYNEQFF. As DNA, the CDR3 is TGTGCCAGCAGTTACAGAAGCGGGGGGAGCTCCTACAATGAGCAGTTCTTC.